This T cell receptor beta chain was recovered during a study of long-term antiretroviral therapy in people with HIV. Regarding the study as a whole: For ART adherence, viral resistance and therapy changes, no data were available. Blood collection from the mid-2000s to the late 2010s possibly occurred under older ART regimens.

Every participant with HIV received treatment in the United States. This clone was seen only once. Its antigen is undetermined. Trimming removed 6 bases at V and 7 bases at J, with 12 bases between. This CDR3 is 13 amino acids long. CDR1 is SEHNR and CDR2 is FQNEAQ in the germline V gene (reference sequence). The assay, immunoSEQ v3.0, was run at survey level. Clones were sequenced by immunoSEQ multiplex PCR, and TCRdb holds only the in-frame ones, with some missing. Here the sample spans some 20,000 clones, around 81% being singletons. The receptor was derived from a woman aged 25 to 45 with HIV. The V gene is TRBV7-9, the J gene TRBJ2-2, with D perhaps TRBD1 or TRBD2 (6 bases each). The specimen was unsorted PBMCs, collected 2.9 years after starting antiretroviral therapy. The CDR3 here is CASSIGGIGELFF. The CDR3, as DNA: TGTGCCAGCAGTATAGGGGGGATCGGGGAGCTGTTTTTT.